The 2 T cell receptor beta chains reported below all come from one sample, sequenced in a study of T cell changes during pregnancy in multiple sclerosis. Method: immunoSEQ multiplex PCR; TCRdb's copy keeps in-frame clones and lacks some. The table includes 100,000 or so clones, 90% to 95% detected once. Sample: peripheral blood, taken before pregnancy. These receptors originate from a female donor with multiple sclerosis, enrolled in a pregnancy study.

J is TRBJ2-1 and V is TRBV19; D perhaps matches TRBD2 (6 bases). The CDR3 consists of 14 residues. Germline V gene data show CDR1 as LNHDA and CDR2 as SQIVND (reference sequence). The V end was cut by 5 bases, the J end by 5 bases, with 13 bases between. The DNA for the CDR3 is TGTGCCAGTAGTCCGCGGACTAACCACAATGAGCAGTTCTTC. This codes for CASSPRTNHNEQFF.

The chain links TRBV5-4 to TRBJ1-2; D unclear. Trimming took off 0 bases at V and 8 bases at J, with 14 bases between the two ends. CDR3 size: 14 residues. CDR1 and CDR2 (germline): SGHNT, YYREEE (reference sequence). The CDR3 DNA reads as TGTGCCAGCAGCTTGGCCGACCGGGAAGGCGGCTACACCTTC. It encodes CASSLADREGGYTF.